A single sample gave rise to the 9 T cell receptor beta chains below, sequenced in a study of blood T cell repertoires in COVID-19 (dated by TCRdb to 2018 to 2020). The library was produced with the immunoSEQ multiplex PCR assay. What TCRdb holds here is the immuneACCESS table cut down to in-frame rearrangements. Part of the clones is not present; checked against another copy, under half of the missing clones reflect an unresolved V gene, and the others are unexplained. This sample holds 250,000 to 400,000 clones; 90% were observed only once. In total, the top ten clones hold approximately 2.9% of the sample. Input material: peripheral blood. The receptors come from a woman aged 25 to 39 with COVID-19, enrolled during active disease.

The V and J genes are TRBV30 and TRBJ1-3; D uncertain. The CDR3 is 16 residues long. Per the germline V gene, CDR1 is GTSNPN and CDR2 is SVGIG (reference sequence). Trimming pared 0 bases from V and 0 bases from J, leaving 12 bases between. The CDR3 DNA is TGTGCCTGGAGTGTACCCCGTAGTAGCTCTGGAAACACCATATATTTT. This sequence encodes CAWSVPRSSSGNTIYF.

This rearrangement joins TRBV7-9 to TRBJ2-7; TRBD2 agrees at 7 bases. Losses at the gene ends were 0 bases for V and 4 bases for J; bases not matched to a gene: 9. The CDR3 is 16 residues long. The germline gives CDR1 SEHNR, CDR2 FQNEAQ (reference sequence). This chain's CDR3 is CASSLAQGGRIYEQYF. CDR3 bases: TGTGCCAGCAGCTTAGCGCAAGGCGGGAGAATTTACGAGCAGTACTTC. The entire variable domain, with the rest obtained from reference TRBV7-9 and TRBJ2-7, is as follows: DTGVSQNPRHKITKRGQNVTFRCDPISEHNRLYWYRQTLGQGPEFLTYFQNEAQLEKSRLLSDRFSAERPKGSFSTLEIQRTEQGDSAMYLCASSLAQGGRIYEQYFGPGTRLTVT.

The V call is TRBV27, the J call TRBJ2-3; unclear D gene. The germline CDR1 and CDR2 sequences are MNHEY and SMNVEV (reference sequence). Trimming removed 3 bases at V and 0 bases at J, with 7 bases between. CDR3 length: 14 amino acids. The CDR3: CASSFLSSTDTQYF. The DNA for the CDR3 is TGTGCCAGCAGTTTCCTTTCTAGCACAGATACGCAGTATTTT.

This chain links TRBV5-6 with TRBJ2-1, with 11 nucleotides matching TRBD2. The V and J ends lost 4 bases and 7 bases, in that order; junction bases with no gene match: 13. CDR1 and CDR2 from the germline V gene are SGHDT and YYEEEE. CDR3 length equals 17 residues. The CDR3 loop reads CASSRYTTSGSRNEQFF. CDR3 in DNA: TGTGCCAGCAGCCGGTATACTACTAGCGGGAGCAGAAATGAGCAGTTCTTC.

The chain joins TRBV28 to TRBJ2-7; D is uncertain. The CDR3 runs to 12 residues. Germline CDR1 reads MDHEN; CDR2 reads SYDVKM. Trimming stripped 8 bases from V and 6 bases from J, with 14 bases between. The CDR3 is CASGSSGSEQYF. CDR3 coding DNA: TGTGCCAGCGGATCTAGTGGTAGCGAGCAGTACTTC. Looking up the rest from reference TRBV28 and TRBJ2-7 gives the full variable domain: DVKVTQSSRYLVKRTGEKVFLECVQDMDHENMFWYRQDPGLGLRLIYFSYDVKMKEKGDIPEGYSVSREKKERFSLILESASTNQTSMYLCASGSSGSEQYFGPGTRLTVT.

V usage is TRBV27 and J usage is TRBJ2-7; a possible D gene is TRBD2 (7 bases). This CDR3 comprises 14 residues. V lost 6 bases to trimming and J lost 0 bases, with 12 bases between them. From germline, CDR1 is MNHEY and CDR2 SMNVEV (reference sequence). CDR3 residues: CASRGGPLSYEQYF. The CDR3 DNA sequence: TGTGCCAGCAGGGGGGGGCCCCTCTCCTACGAGCAGTACTTC.

Points on this clone: Other DNA sequences of this sample code for an identical CDR3. The chain uses TRBV30 and TRBJ1-1; D is uncertain. The CDR3 consists of 14 residues. Per germline, CDR1 GTSNPN and CDR2 SVGIG (reference sequence). V dropped 0 bases and J dropped 1 base, with 9 bases sitting between them. The CDR3 DNA reads TGTGCCTGGAGTGTACGACTGCCGAACACTGAAGCTTTCTTT. Its translation is CAWSVRLPNTEAFF. Filled out from reference TRBV30 and TRBJ1-1, the complete variable domain reads SQTIHQWPATLVQPVGSPLSLECTVEGTSNPNLYWYRQAAGRGLQLLFYSVGIGQISSEVPQNLSASRPQDRQFILSSKKLLLSDSGFYLCAWSVRLPNTEAFFGQGTRLTVV.

The V and J genes are TRBV3-1 (or the pseudogene TRBV3-2) and TRBJ1-1; no definite D call. The ends were cut back, 2 bases at V and 1 base at J, with 17 bases in the middle. In germline, CDR1 is LGHDT, CDR2 YNNKEL (reference sequence). The CDR3 consists of 17 residues. The CDR3 reads CASSQLIFEDWNTEAFF. CDR3 DNA sequence: TGTGCCAGCAGCCAACTTATTTTTGAGGACTGGAACACTGAAGCTTTCTTT.

The rearrangement joins TRBV4-2 to TRBJ1-4; D unresolved. Germline loops: CDR1 LGHNA, CDR2 YNFKEQ. V lost 4 bases, J lost 0 bases, and 12 bases lay in between. This CDR3 contains 16 residues. The DNA for the CDR3 is TGTGCCAGCAGCCTACATCAGACAACAACTAATGAAAAACTGTTTTTT. This translates into CASSLHQTTTNEKLFF.